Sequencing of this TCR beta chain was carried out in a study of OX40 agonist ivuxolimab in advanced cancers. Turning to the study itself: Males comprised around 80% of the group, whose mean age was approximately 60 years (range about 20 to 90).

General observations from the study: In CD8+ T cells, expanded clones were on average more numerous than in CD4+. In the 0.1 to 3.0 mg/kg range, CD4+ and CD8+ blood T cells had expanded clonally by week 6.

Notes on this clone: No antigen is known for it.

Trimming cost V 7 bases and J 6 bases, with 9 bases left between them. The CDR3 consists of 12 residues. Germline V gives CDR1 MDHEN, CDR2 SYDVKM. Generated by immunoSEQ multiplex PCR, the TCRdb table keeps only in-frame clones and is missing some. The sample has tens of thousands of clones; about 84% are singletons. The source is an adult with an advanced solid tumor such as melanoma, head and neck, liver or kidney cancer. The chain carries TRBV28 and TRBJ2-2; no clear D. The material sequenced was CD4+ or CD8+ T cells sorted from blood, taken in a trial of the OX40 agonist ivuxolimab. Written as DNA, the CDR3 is TGTGCCAGCATTGCTGTCGCCGGGGAGCTGTTTTTT. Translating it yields CASIAVAGELFF.